The clone carrying this T cell receptor (beta chain) showed up just a few times. Its antigen is undetermined. Trimming stripped 5 bases from V and 2 bases from J, with 12 bases between. The germline V gene encodes CDR1 SGHVS and CDR2 FNYEAQ. The CDR3 runs 14 residues. One entry per CDR3 protein results from TCRdb running MiXCR on the 5' RACE reads. The table shows around 200,000 distinct CDR3 sequences, with 16% occurring only once. The sample belongs to a study of T-cell memory formation after mild COVID-19. General study findings and limits: Chiefly within CM and EM were the contracting CD4+ clones; CD8+ ones were within EMRA.

Sequenced sample: PBMCs or a T cell subset sorted from them (not recorded which). The receptor was isolated from an adult woman who had mild COVID-19 (a few samples of this study predate the infection). Cell type and time point are not known. This rearrangement joins TRBV7-6 to TRBJ2-5, with D possibly matching TRBD2 (5 bases). The CDR3 DNA reads as TGTGCCAGCAGCCCCGGAGCGGCTCAAGAGACCCAGTACTTC. Residues: CASSPGAAQETQYF. Full variable domain (outside the CDR3, taken from reference TRBV7-6 and TRBJ2-5): GAGVSQSPRYKVTKRGQDVALRCDPISGHVSLYWYRQALGQGPEFLTYFNYEAQQDKSGLPNDRFSAERPEGSISTLTIQRTEQRDSAMYRCASSPGAAQETQYFGPGTRLLVL.